Many counts were recorded for the clone carrying this T cell receptor beta chain. A junction end diverges from the germline sequence, so it may reflect a read error. This entry is derived from a study of T-cell reconstitution after alpha-beta-depleted transplantation in children. Unique molecular identifiers featured in how the TCRbeta library was prepared. TCRdb used MiXCR to reprocess the PCR reads, holding one entry per CDR3 protein. The table has 400,000 to 500,000 distinct CDR3 sequences, approximately 11% seen once. The V gene's germline CDR1 is SSHAT and CDR2 FNYEAQ (reference sequence). The CDR3 is 16 amino acids.

This TCR came from a human donor who donated a stem cell graft to a child with acute myeloid leukemia. The sequencing used PBMCs from the stem cell graft donor, collected from the stem cell graft. The rearrangement links TRBV7-7 to TRBJ2-2; D is perhaps TRBD1 or TRBD2 (6 bases each). The CDR3 region is CASSQRQAAGTGELFF. CDR3 bases: TGTGCTAGCAGCCAAAGACAGGCAGCGGGCACCGGGGAGCTGTTTTTT.